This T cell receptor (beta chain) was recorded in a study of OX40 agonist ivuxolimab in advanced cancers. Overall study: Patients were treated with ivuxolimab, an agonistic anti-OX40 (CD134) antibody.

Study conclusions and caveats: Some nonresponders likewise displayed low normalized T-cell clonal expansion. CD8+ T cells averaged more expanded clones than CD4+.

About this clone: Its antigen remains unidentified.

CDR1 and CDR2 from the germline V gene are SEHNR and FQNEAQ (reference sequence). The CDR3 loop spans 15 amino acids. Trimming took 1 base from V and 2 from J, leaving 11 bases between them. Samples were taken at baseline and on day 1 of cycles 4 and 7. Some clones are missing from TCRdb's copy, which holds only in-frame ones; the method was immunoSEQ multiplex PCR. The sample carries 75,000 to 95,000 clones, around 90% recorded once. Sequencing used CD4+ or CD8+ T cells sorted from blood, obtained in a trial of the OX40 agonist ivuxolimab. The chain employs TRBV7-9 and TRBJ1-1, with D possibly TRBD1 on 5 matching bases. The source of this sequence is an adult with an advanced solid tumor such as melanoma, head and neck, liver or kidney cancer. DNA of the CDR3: TGTGCCAGCAGCTTAGTATTGGGGGTTAACACTGAAGCTTTCTTT. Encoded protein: CASSLVLGVNTEAFF.